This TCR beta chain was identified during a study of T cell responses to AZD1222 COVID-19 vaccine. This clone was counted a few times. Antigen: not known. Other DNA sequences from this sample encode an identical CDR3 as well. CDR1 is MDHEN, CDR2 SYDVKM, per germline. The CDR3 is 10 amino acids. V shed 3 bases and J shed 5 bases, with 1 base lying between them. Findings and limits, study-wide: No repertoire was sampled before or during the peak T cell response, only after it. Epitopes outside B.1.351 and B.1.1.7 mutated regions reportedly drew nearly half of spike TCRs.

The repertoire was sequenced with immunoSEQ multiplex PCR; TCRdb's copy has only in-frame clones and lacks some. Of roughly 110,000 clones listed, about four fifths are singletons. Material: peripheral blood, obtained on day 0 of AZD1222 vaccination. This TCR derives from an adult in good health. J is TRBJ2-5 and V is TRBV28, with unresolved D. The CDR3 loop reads CASSLETQYF. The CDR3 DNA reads TGTGCCAGCAGTTTGGAGACCCAGTACTTC.